These T cell receptor beta chains were read from a single sample in a study of cytomegalovirus exposure and HLA in healthy donors. Produced via immunoSEQ multiplex PCR; TCRdb's table is partial and in-frame only. The sample lists about 180,000 clones; roughly 80% were seen once. Sequenced: PBMCs. These receptors were collected from a girl aged 10 to 17 in good health and CMV-seropositive. Each CDR3 is given with its conserved first and last residue. D genes are given only for firm matches. For some rows the clone size is stated as once, few or many, or as a class when expanded; others skip it.

j_call clone_size v_call d_call cdr3_aa cdr3_nt
TRBJ1-1 once TRBV27 . CASSLQGRNTEAFF TGTGCCAGCAGTTTGCAGGGAAGGAACACTGAAGCTTTCTTT
TRBJ2-7 few TRBV4-3 TRBD1 CASSQEWGTGGDEQYF TGCGCCAGCAGCCAAGAATGGGGGACAGGGGGCGACGAGCAGTACTTC
TRBJ2-3 . TRBV4-3 . CASSQVRGSGTDTQYF TGCGCCAGCAGCCAAGTACGGGGGAGTGGCACAGATACGCAGTATTTT
TRBJ1-5 . TRBV7-8 . CASSPDPRGGNQPQHF TGTGCCAGCAGCCCAGACCCTAGGGGGGGAAATCAGCCCCAGCATTTT
TRBJ2-7 . TRBV5-4 TRBD2 CASSLAGAGGDEQYF TGTGCCAGCAGCTTGGCCGGAGCGGGAGGGGATGAGCAGTACTTC
TRBJ2-6 . TRBV6-4 TRBD2 CASSEREGANVLTF TGTGCCAGCAGTGAGCGGGAGGGGGCCAACGTCCTGACTTTC
TRBJ1-1 . TRBV7-9 . CASSRSQGKAFF TGTGCCAGCAGCCGAAGTCAGGGGAAAGCTTTCTTT
TRBJ1-5 few TRBV19 TRBD1 CASSRGQGRHNNQPQHF TGTGCCAGTAGCAGGGGACAGGGGAGGCATAACAATCAGCCCCAGCATTTT
TRBJ2-7 . TRBV2 TRBD1 CASSGRGRNSYEQYF TGTGCCAGCAGTGGCAGGGGGCGAAACTCCTACGAGCAGTACTTC
TRBJ2-7 once TRBV10-2 TRBD2 CASSDPAGGPYEQYF TGCGCCAGCAGTGACCCGGCGGGGGGCCCCTACGAGCAGTACTTC
TRBJ1-1 few TRBV5-4 . CASSDKGFVNTEAFF TGTGCCAGCAGCGACAAGGGGTTCGTGAACACTGAAGCTTTCTTT
TRBJ1-5 . TRBV27 . CASRKDTYQPQHF TGTGCCAGCAGGAAGGACACGTATCAGCCCCAGCATTTT
TRBJ2-5 . TRBV10-2 . CASSEGARETQYF TGCGCCAGCAGTGAGGGGGCACGAGAGACCCAGTACTTC
TRBJ2-7 few TRBV4-1 . CASSISRSSYEQYF TGCGCCAGCAGCATTAGTAGGAGCTCCTACGAGCAGTACTTC
TRBJ2-7 . TRBV30 . CAWSSVGVNEQYF TGTGCCTGGAGTAGTGTCGGGGTCAACGAGCAGTACTTC
TRBJ2-1 . TRBV5-1 . CASSLRWDMALNEQFF TGCGCCAGCAGCTTAAGGTGGGACATGGCCCTCAATGAGCAGTTCTTC
TRBJ1-1 . TRBV4-3 TRBD1 CASSQADNRGKAFF TGCGCCAGCAGCCAAGCTGATAACAGGGGGAAAGCTTTCTTT
TRBJ2-6 . TRBV28 . CASSGASIPGANVLTF TGTGCCAGCAGTGGAGCGTCTATCCCTGGGGCCAACGTCCTGACTTTC
TRBJ1-1 few TRBV7-9 TRBD1 CASSLSPQGDTEAFF TGTGCCAGCAGCTTAAGTCCACAGGGGGACACTGAAGCTTTCTTT
TRBJ2-1 . TRBV11-3 TRBD2 CASSLRVGGAEQFF TGTGCCAGCAGCTTAAGGGTCGGGGGGGCTGAGCAGTTCTTC
TRBJ1-2 . TRBV2 . CASSEKLGNYGYTF TGTGCCAGCAGTGAAAAGCTGGGCAACTATGGCTACACCTTC
TRBJ2-3 . TRBV10-3 . CAISESRLAAGDTQYF TGTGCCATCAGTGAGTCGAGATTGGCAGCAGGCGATACGCAGTATTTT
TRBJ2-2 . TRBV5-4 TRBD1 CASSQRDRGERELFF TGTGCCAGCAGCCAACGGGACAGGGGGGAGAGGGAGCTGTTTTTT
TRBJ2-5 . TRBV9 . CASSGGDATQYF TGTGCCAGCAGCGGCGGCGACGCGACCCAGTACTTC
TRBJ1-1 . TRBV27 TRBD1 CASSFNRGNTEAFF TGTGCCAGCAGCTTTAACAGGGGTAACACTGAAGCTTTCTTT
TRBJ2-3 . TRBV5-1 . CASSHRLVAPTDTQYF TGCGCCAGCAGCCACAGACTAGTCGCCCCCACAGATACGCAGTATTTT
TRBJ2-1 . TRBV14 TRBD2 CASTGLAGPRDEQFF TGTGCCAGCACAGGACTAGCGGGACCTCGGGATGAGCAGTTCTTC
TRBJ2-7 . TRBV7-8 TRBD2 CASRWGGADYEQYF TGTGCCAGCAGGTGGGGGGGAGCGGACTACGAGCAGTACTTC
TRBJ2-7 . TRBV25-1 TRBD2 CASSDTPGLAGAYEQYF TGTGCCAGCAGTGATACCCCCGGGCTAGCGGGAGCCTACGAGCAGTACTTC
TRBJ1-1 . TRBV7-9 TRBD1 CASSLMTGVNTEAFF TGTGCCAGCAGCTTAATGACAGGGGTGAACACTGAAGCTTTCTTT
TRBJ2-7 . TRBV6-5 TRBD1 CASSRGGPTYEQYF TGTGCCAGCAGTAGAGGGGGCCCCACCTACGAGCAGTACTTC
TRBJ2-1 . TRBV5-1 TRBD2 CASSPQPTSGSWNEQFF TGCGCCAGCAGCCCCCAGCCGACTAGCGGGAGTTGGAATGAGCAGTTCTTC
TRBJ1-5 . TRBV19 . CASSIEGAVGDQPQHF TGTGCCAGTAGTATAGAAGGGGCAGTTGGAGATCAGCCCCAGCATTTT
TRBJ1-4 . TRBV18 . CASAGGAGEKLFF TGTGCCAGCGCGGGCGGGGCTGGAGAAAAACTGTTTTTT
TRBJ2-1 . TRBV19 . CASSIGEVPYNEQFF TGTGCCAGTAGTATCGGTGAGGTTCCCTACAATGAGCAGTTCTTC
TRBJ2-7 . TRBV30 . CAWGAGRDRSYEQYF TGTGCCTGGGGGGCGGGGAGGGACAGGTCCTACGAGCAGTACTTC
TRBJ1-2 . TRBV25-1 . CASSRAYGYTF TGTGCCAGCAGTAGAGCATATGGCTACACCTTC
TRBJ1-1 . TRBV29-1 TRBD1 CSVSGTGENTEAFF TGCAGCGTTTCGGGGACAGGGGAGAACACTGAAGCTTTCTTT
TRBJ2-1 few TRBV7-9 TRBD2 CASSPSGSSYNEQFF TGTGCCAGCAGCCCTAGCGGGAGCTCCTACAATGAGCAGTTCTTC
TRBJ2-7 . TRBV4-1 . CASSLASSYEQYF TGCGCCAGCAGCCTTGCTAGCTCCTACGAGCAGTACTTC
TRBJ2-7 few TRBV7-2 TRBD2 CASSFSGRTHEQYF TGTGCCAGCAGCTTTAGCGGGAGAACCCACGAGCAGTACTTC
TRBJ1-1 . TRBV4-1 . CASSLAIRGTEAFF TGCGCCAGCAGCCTTGCCATCAGGGGCACTGAAGCTTTCTTT
TRBJ2-7 . TRBV6-5 . CASSPLGGKNEQYF TGTGCCAGCAGTCCTCTGGGCGGGAAGAACGAGCAGTACTTC
TRBJ2-1 . TRBV27 . CASSFYAVPTYNEQFF TGTGCCAGCAGTTTTTATGCCGTGCCTACCTACAATGAGCAGTTCTTC
TRBJ1-2 . TRBV18 . CASSREGYGYTF TGTGCCAGCTCCAGGGAGGGCTATGGCTACACCTTC
TRBJ2-7 . TRBV4-1 TRBD2 CASSQAGLADRSYEQYF TGCGCCAGCAGCCAGGCGGGACTAGCGGACCGCTCCTACGAGCAGTACTTC
TRBJ2-1 . TRBV4-2 TRBD2 CASSHLLAGEGNEQFF TGTGCCAGCAGCCACCTATTAGCGGGAGAGGGGAATGAGCAGTTCTTC
TRBJ1-5 . TRBV5-6 . CASSLGGGRGNQPQHF TGTGCCAGCAGCTTGGGTGGGGGCCGGGGCAATCAGCCCCAGCATTTT
TRBJ2-7 . TRBV18 . CASSPSNEQYF TGTGCCAGCTCCCCATCTAACGAGCAGTACTTC
TRBJ2-7 . TRBV4-1 TRBD2 CASSSRTSARSYEQYF TGCGCCAGCAGCTCACGGACTAGCGCACGCTCCTACGAGCAGTACTTC
TRBJ2-7 . TRBV2 TRBD1 CASSEWQGEAYEQYF TGTGCCAGCAGTGAATGGCAGGGGGAAGCCTACGAGCAGTACTTC
TRBJ2-7 . TRBV29-1 . CSVADSSNYEQYF TGCAGCGTTGCCGACTCTTCCAACTACGAGCAGTACTTC
TRBJ2-7 once TRBV5-4 . CASSLDPLARRGEQYF TGTGCCAGCAGCTTGGATCCCCTAGCGCGTCGAGGCGAGCAGTACTTC
TRBJ2-2 . TRBV4-2 TRBD2 CASSQVTGTSSLRELFF TGTGCCAGCAGCCAGGTCACCGGGACTAGCAGCCTCAGGGAGCTGTTTTTT